Below are 5 T cell receptor beta chains sequenced from a single sample in a study of T cell responses to AZD1222 COVID-19 vaccine. Produced via immunoSEQ multiplex PCR; TCRdb's table is partial and in-frame only. The sample shows tens of thousands of clones, around 80% of them seen only once. The source material was peripheral blood, sampled on day 0 of AZD1222 vaccination. The receptors stem from an adult in good health.

This clone was seen a few times. This sequence joins TRBV6-5 and TRBJ1-6, with 7 positions matching TRBD1. CDR3 size: 15 residues. The J segment lost 6 bases and the V segment lost 8 bases, leaving 10 bases of the junction unmatched. Germline lookup yields CDR1 MNHEY and CDR2 SVGAGI. The CDR3 nucleotides read TGTGCCAGCCTGTACGACAGGGAGAGTAATTCACCCCTCCACTTT. Amino acid sequence: CASLYDRESNSPLHF.

This sequence joins TRBV18 and TRBJ1-5; D remains unclear. The CDR3 is 15 residues long. V lost 8 bases and J 1 base, leaving 15 bases between the germline ends. Germline loops: CDR1 KGHSH, CDR2 LQKENI. This CDR3 reads CASRSVTGSNQPQHF. CDR3 nucleotides: TGTGCCAGCCGATCTGTCACGGGAAGCAATCAGCCCCAGCATTTT.

The chain combines TRBV2 with TRBJ2-3; 7 positions match TRBD1. Germline V gene sequence: CDR1 SNHLY, CDR2 FYNNEI. The trim removed 3 bases at V and 13 bases at J, leaving 7 bases unmatched. The CDR3 is 12 residues long. This chain's CDR3 is CASSEDRSIKYF. As DNA, the CDR3 is TGTGCCAGCAGTGAGGACAGGTCGATTAAGTATTTT.

The chain is built from TRBV20-1 and TRBJ1-1; D remains ambiguous. Germline lookup yields CDR1 DFQATT and CDR2 SNEGSKA (reference sequence). The CDR3 has 11 residues. V shed 7 bases and J shed 1 base, with 7 bases lying between them. The CDR3, as DNA: TGCAGTGTACTTCGGAACACTGAAGCTTTCTTT. Translating it yields CSVLRNTEAFF.

The rearrangement joins TRBV5-1 to TRBJ1-4; TRBD1 matches 9 bases. The CDR3 consists of 15 residues. J was trimmed by 8 bases and V by 3 bases; bases with no gene match: 8. Germline V gene sequence: CDR1 SGHRS, CDR2 YFSETQ. The DNA of the CDR3 is TGCGCCAGCAGCTATGGACAGGGGCCCCAGGAAAAACTGTTTTTT. Its protein product is CASSYGQGPQEKLFF.